The entry that follows covers one T cell receptor (beta chain) sequence. What it binds is unknown. This sample is part of a study of post-analysis software for immune sequencing data. Study-wide points: F measure showed strong co-clustering of same-batch samples. Patients carried a handful of TRBV segments more frequently than controls did, and TRBV5-6, TRBV5-1 and TRBV20-1 were among them.

Unique molecular identifiers featured in each of the TCR beta cDNA libraries. One entry per CDR3 protein results from TCRdb running MiXCR on the PCR reads. There are some 690,000 distinct CDR3 sequences in the sample; 25% to 30% occur only once, and roughly 0.57% lies in the top ten. This CDR3 contains 14 residues. CDR1 and CDR2 (germline): SGHRS, YFSETQ. The genes are TRBV5-1 and TRBJ2-4; 7 nucleotides line up with TRBD1. The DNA end is a closer match to TRBJ2-7, so the J assignment may be wrong. The source of this sequence is a girl under 18 with multiple sclerosis. The sequenced sample was blood. The CDR3 sequence is CASSWTGKTYEQYF. CDR3 bases: TGCGCCAGCAGCTGGACAGGCAAAACCTACGAGCAGTACTTC.